This T cell receptor (beta chain) was documented in a study of blood T cell repertoires in COVID-19. Across the whole study: There were acute and convalescent COVID-19 samples, and they came from the United States, Italy and Spain. In each case, the material was cDNA or gDNA derived from T cells, B-cell-depleted T cells, or PBMCs.

Sequenced by immunoSEQ multiplex PCR; TCRdb stores in-frame clones only, minus some. The sample lists approximately 270,000 clones; about 90% were seen once. V lost 3 bases, J lost 9 bases, and 15 bases lay in between. In germline, CDR1 is KGHSH, CDR2 LQKENI. The CDR3 totals 14 residues. This study enrolled people aged about 18 to 100 from about two dozen US geographic areas. The chain has TRBV18 and TRBJ2-1, with D tentatively TRBD2 (6 bases). Sequenced input: PBMCs or T cells enriched from blood (not recorded which). This clonotype was obtained from a woman aged 30 to 39 with acute COVID-19. CDR3 residues: CASSPGLGRIEQFF. The CDR3 nucleotides are TGTGCCAGCTCACCGGGACTCGGTCGTATTGAGCAGTTCTTC.